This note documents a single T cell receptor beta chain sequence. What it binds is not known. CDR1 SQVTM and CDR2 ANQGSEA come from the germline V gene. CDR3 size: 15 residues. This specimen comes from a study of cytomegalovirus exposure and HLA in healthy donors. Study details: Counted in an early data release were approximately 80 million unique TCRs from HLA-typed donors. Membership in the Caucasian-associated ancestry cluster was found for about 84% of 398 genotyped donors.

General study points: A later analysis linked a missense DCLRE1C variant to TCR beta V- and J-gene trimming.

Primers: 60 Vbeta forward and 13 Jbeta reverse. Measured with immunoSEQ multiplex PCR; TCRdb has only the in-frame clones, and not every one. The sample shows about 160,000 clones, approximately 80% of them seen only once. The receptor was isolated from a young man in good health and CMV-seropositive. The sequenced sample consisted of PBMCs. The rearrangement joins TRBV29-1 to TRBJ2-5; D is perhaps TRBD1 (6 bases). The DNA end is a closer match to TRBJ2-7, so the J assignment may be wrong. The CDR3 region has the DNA TGCAGCGTTGAAGATCGGACAGACACCCCCTACGAGCAGTACTTC. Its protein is CSVEDRTDTPYEQYF.